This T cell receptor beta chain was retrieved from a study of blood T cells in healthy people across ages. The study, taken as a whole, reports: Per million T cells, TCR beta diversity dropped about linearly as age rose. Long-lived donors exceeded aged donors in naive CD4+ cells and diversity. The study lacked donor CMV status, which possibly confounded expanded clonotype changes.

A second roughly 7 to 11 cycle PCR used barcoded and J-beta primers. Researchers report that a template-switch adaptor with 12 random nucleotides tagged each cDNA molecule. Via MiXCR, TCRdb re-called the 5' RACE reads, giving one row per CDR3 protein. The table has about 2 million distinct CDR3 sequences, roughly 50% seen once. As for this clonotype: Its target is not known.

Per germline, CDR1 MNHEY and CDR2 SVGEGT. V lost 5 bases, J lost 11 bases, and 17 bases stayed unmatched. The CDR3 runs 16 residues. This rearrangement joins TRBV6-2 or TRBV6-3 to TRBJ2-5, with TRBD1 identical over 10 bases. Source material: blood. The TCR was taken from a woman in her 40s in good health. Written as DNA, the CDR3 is TGTGCCAGCAGTCTACGACAGGGGGCGGCGGTCATTGGGCAGTACTTC. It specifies CASSLRQGAAVIGQYF.